This paragraph reports one TCR beta chain. Trimming removed 0 bases at V and 8 bases at J, with 10 bases between. Germline loops: CDR1 MNHEY, CDR2 SMNVEV (reference sequence). The CDR3 is 13 residues long. The sample originates from a study of blood T cell repertoires in COVID-19. Study overall: The samples span acute and convalescent COVID-19 from the United States, Italy and Spain.

Only in-frame clones appear in the TCRdb table, and some are missing; sequencing was by immunoSEQ multiplex PCR. The profile shows about 150,000 clones, approximately 80% of them singletons. The chain uses TRBV27 and TRBJ1-1; D is ambiguous. The sequence was collected from a woman in her forties who had recovered from COVID-19. The material sequenced was PBMCs or T cells enriched from blood (not recorded which). CDR3 loop: CASSLSPRVEAFF. CDR3 nucleotide sequence: TGTGCCAGCAGTTTATCGCCACGGGTCGAAGCTTTCTTT.